The rows below give T cell receptor beta chains drawn from one sample of a study of CD8+ T cells in alopecia areata. The data were produced by immunoSEQ multiplex PCR, yet TCRdb's version contains in-frame clones alone and is incomplete. The table lists under 350,000 clones, roughly 50% of them singletons. Sequenced material: CD4+ T cells sorted from blood, taken at week 24, from a patient treated with tofacitinib. The receptors here all came from a human donor with alopecia areata. Each CDR3 is given with its conserved first and last residue. A D gene is named only where the DNA matches it firmly. The size entry is marked missing in some rows and otherwise reads once, few, many or a size class.

len: 13; v_gene: TRBV4-1; abundance: many; j_gene: TRBJ2-1; d_gene: .; CDR3nt: TGCGCCAGCAGCCAAGGCCCACTGGACGAGCAGTTCTTC; CDR3aa: CASSQGPLDEQFF
len: 11; v_gene: TRBV27; abundance: .; j_gene: TRBJ2-7; d_gene: .; CDR3nt: TGTGCCAGCAGTAACAGGATTGAGCAGTACTTC; CDR3aa: CASSNRIEQYF
len: 14; v_gene: TRBV29-1; abundance: .; j_gene: TRBJ2-1; d_gene: TRBD2; CDR3nt: TGCAGCGAGAACCCTAGCGGAGGATACAATGAGCAGTTCTTC; CDR3aa: CSENPSGGYNEQFF
len: 16; v_gene: TRBV4-1; abundance: .; j_gene: TRBJ2-7; d_gene: TRBD2; CDR3nt: TGCGCCAGCAGCCAAGATGGGGGGGTAGGGTCCTACGAGCAGTACTTC; CDR3aa: CASSQDGGVGSYEQYF
len: 15; v_gene: TRBV4-3; abundance: .; j_gene: TRBJ1-1; d_gene: .; CDR3nt: TGCGCCAGCAGCCAACTTGGGGCTGTGGACACTGAAGCTTTCTTT; CDR3aa: CASSQLGAVDTEAFF
len: 13; v_gene: TRBV6-1; abundance: .; j_gene: TRBJ2-1; d_gene: TRBD2; CDR3nt: TGTGCCAGCAGTGAAGCGGGAGCGGGGGAGCAGTTCTTC; CDR3aa: CASSEAGAGEQFF
len: 18; v_gene: TRBV14; abundance: .; j_gene: TRBJ1-5; d_gene: TRBD1; CDR3nt: TGTGCCAGCAGCAGCACGGCCGGGACAGTCTATAGCAATCAGCCCCAGCATTTT; CDR3aa: CASSSTAGTVYSNQPQHF
len: 16; v_gene: TRBV30; abundance: .; j_gene: TRBJ2-6; d_gene: TRBD1; CDR3nt: TGTGCCTGGAGGGGGCACAGGGGGCAAGGGGCCAACGTCCTGACTTTC; CDR3aa: CAWRGHRGQGANVLTF
len: 12; v_gene: TRBV2; abundance: few; j_gene: TRBJ2-5; d_gene: .; CDR3nt: TGTGCCAGCAGTCGGGAGCAAGAGACCCAGTACTTC; CDR3aa: CASSREQETQYF
len: 15; v_gene: TRBV10-3; abundance: .; j_gene: TRBJ2-5; d_gene: TRBD1; CDR3nt: TGTGCCATCAGTGGTACCGGGACAGGGCCAGAGACCCAGTACTTC; CDR3aa: CAISGTGTGPETQYF
len: 15; v_gene: TRBV15; abundance: .; j_gene: TRBJ1-2; d_gene: TRBD1; CDR3nt: TGTGCCACCAGCAGGGACAGGGGGCATGGCTATGGCTACACCTTC; CDR3aa: CATSRDRGHGYGYTF
len: 16; v_gene: TRBV5-6; abundance: .; j_gene: TRBJ1-4; d_gene: .; CDR3nt: TGTGCCAGCAGCTTTGGGGTTCATTCAACTAATGAAAAACTGTTTTTT; CDR3aa: CASSFGVHSTNEKLFF
len: 16; v_gene: TRBV4-1; abundance: .; j_gene: TRBJ2-1; d_gene: TRBD2; CDR3nt: TGCGCCAGCAGCCAATTAGCGGGGGTTTACAGGAATGAGCAGTTCTTC; CDR3aa: CASSQLAGVYRNEQFF
len: 15; v_gene: TRBV6-6; abundance: .; j_gene: TRBJ1-1; d_gene: .; CDR3nt: TGTGCCAGCAGTTACCCCGGTGGGAAAGACACTGAAGCTTTCTTT; CDR3aa: CASSYPGGKDTEAFF
len: 14; v_gene: TRBV7-9; abundance: .; j_gene: TRBJ2-2; d_gene: .; CDR3nt: TGTGCCAGCAGCCCCAGGACACCCACCGGGGAGCTGTTTTTT; CDR3aa: CASSPRTPTGELFF
len: 15; v_gene: TRBV30; abundance: .; j_gene: TRBJ2-3; d_gene: .; CDR3nt: TGTGCCTGGAGTGGGCGGCGACAGCACACAGATACGCAGTATTTT; CDR3aa: CAWSGRRQHTDTQYF
len: 14; v_gene: TRBV7-9; abundance: .; j_gene: TRBJ2-2; d_gene: .; CDR3nt: TGTGCCAGCAGCTTAAACAGGAACACCGGGGAGCTGTTTTTT; CDR3aa: CASSLNRNTGELFF
len: 10; v_gene: TRBV29-1; abundance: .; j_gene: TRBJ2-3; d_gene: .; CDR3nt: TGCAGCGTTGATACAGATACGCAGTATTTT; CDR3aa: CSVDTDTQYF
len: 13; v_gene: TRBV5-4; abundance: few; j_gene: TRBJ2-1; d_gene: TRBD2; CDR3nt: TGTGCCAGCAGCCCGGGACTAGTCGGTGAGCAGTTCTTC; CDR3aa: CASSPGLVGEQFF
len: 16; v_gene: TRBV5-1; abundance: .; j_gene: TRBJ2-2; d_gene: .; CDR3nt: TGCGCCAGCAGCCAAATCCCGAACCTCCCGACCGGGGAGCTGTTTTTT; CDR3aa: CASSQIPNLPTGELFF
len: 17; v_gene: TRBV5-1; abundance: .; j_gene: TRBJ2-2; d_gene: TRBD1; CDR3nt: TGCGCCAGCAGCACCGGGACAGGTGACTTGAACACCGGGGAGCTGTTTTTT; CDR3aa: CASSTGTGDLNTGELFF
len: 13; v_gene: TRBV29-1; abundance: .; j_gene: TRBJ1-2; d_gene: TRBD1; CDR3nt: TGCAGCGGGCTAAGGACAGGGCGTTATGGCTACGCCTTC; CDR3aa: CSGLRTGRYGYAF
len: 13; v_gene: TRBV29-1; abundance: once; j_gene: TRBJ2-7; d_gene: .; CDR3nt: TGCAGCGTTTCTTCCGGGACTGCCTACGAGCAGTACTTC; CDR3aa: CSVSSGTAYEQYF
len: 13; v_gene: TRBV29-1; abundance: .; j_gene: TRBJ1-2; d_gene: .; CDR3nt: TGCAGCGTTGTCTCTGGGAGTAACTATGGCTACACCTTC; CDR3aa: CSVVSGSNYGYTF
len: 16; v_gene: TRBV4-1; abundance: few; j_gene: TRBJ1-1; d_gene: TRBD1; CDR3nt: TGCGCCAGCAGCTTACGTACCCCAGGGGGGGGTACTGAAGCTTTCTTT; CDR3aa: CASSLRTPGGGTEAFF
len: 16; v_gene: TRBV5-4; abundance: .; j_gene: TRBJ2-2; d_gene: TRBD2; CDR3nt: TGTGCCAGCAGCCGACTAGCGGGGGGCAACACCGGGGAGCTGTTTTTT; CDR3aa: CASSRLAGGNTGELFF
len: 14; v_gene: TRBV7-2; abundance: .; j_gene: TRBJ1-5; d_gene: .; CDR3nt: TGTGCCAGCAGCTTAGGACAGAGAAATCAGCCCCAGCATTTT; CDR3aa: CASSLGQRNQPQHF
len: 16; v_gene: TRBV7-8; abundance: .; j_gene: TRBJ2-3; d_gene: .; CDR3nt: TGTGCCAGCAGGACGTCTGGGGGCGGACTCACAGATACGCAGTATTTT; CDR3aa: CASRTSGGGLTDTQYF
len: 14; v_gene: TRBV5-1; abundance: .; j_gene: TRBJ1-1; d_gene: .; CDR3nt: TGCGCCAGCAGCTTAGGGACGGTGAACACTGAAGCTTTCTTT; CDR3aa: CASSLGTVNTEAFF
len: 14; v_gene: TRBV7-8; abundance: few; j_gene: TRBJ1-5; d_gene: .; CDR3nt: TGTGCCAGCAGCCGGGGGAGTAGCAATCAGCCCCAGCATTTT; CDR3aa: CASSRGSSNQPQHF
len: 13; v_gene: TRBV29-1; abundance: few; j_gene: TRBJ1-1; d_gene: .; CDR3nt: TGCAGCGTTGCGTCTGGGGAGGAGACTGAAGCTTTCTTT; CDR3aa: CSVASGEETEAFF
len: 14; v_gene: TRBV5-1; abundance: .; j_gene: TRBJ2-2; d_gene: .; CDR3nt: TGCGCCAGCAGGCAGACAGGAACCACCGGGGAGCTGTTTTTT; CDR3aa: CASRQTGTTGELFF
len: 12; v_gene: TRBV25-1; abundance: .; j_gene: TRBJ2-7; d_gene: .; CDR3nt: TGTGCCAGCAGCCAGGGAGTATACGAGCAGTACTTC; CDR3aa: CASSQGVYEQYF
len: 13; v_gene: TRBV19; abundance: .; j_gene: TRBJ2-5; d_gene: .; CDR3nt: TGTGCCAGTAGAGGTGCGAGCACAGAGACCCAGTACTTC; CDR3aa: CASRGASTETQYF
len: 15; v_gene: TRBV6-5; abundance: .; j_gene: TRBJ2-5; d_gene: .; CDR3nt: TGTGCCAGCAGCCCTCCGGGACCCCGAAATGAGACCCAGTACTTC; CDR3aa: CASSPPGPRNETQYF
len: 14; v_gene: TRBV19; abundance: .; j_gene: TRBJ2-7; d_gene: TRBD1; CDR3nt: TGTGCCAGTCCGGACAGGTGGGGCTCCTACGAGCAGTACTTC; CDR3aa: CASPDRWGSYEQYF
len: 17; v_gene: TRBV4-3; abundance: few; j_gene: TRBJ1-6; d_gene: TRBD1; CDR3nt: TGCGCCAGCAGCCAAACAGGGGGCAGGTCCTATAATTCACCCCTCCACTTT; CDR3aa: CASSQTGGRSYNSPLHF
len: 10; v_gene: TRBV29-1; abundance: few; j_gene: TRBJ2-7; d_gene: .; CDR3nt: TGCAGCGTTGTGCTTCGCGAGCAGTACTTC; CDR3aa: CSVVLREQYF
len: 16; v_gene: TRBV7-9; abundance: .; j_gene: TRBJ1-4; d_gene: .; CDR3nt: TGTGCCAGCAGCTCCTCGACACTGGCAACTAATGAAAAACTGTTTTTT; CDR3aa: CASSSSTLATNEKLFF
len: 19; v_gene: TRBV4-1; abundance: .; j_gene: TRBJ2-6; d_gene: TRBD1; CDR3nt: TGCGCCAGCAGCCAAGACCATAACAGGGGGCTAGGCGGGGCCAACGTCCTGACTTTC; CDR3aa: CASSQDHNRGLGGANVLTF
len: 15; v_gene: TRBV5-1; abundance: few; j_gene: TRBJ2-7; d_gene: .; CDR3nt: TGCGCCAGCAGCTTGGATGGGGGTCGAACCTACGAGCAGTACTTC; CDR3aa: CASSLDGGRTYEQYF
len: 12; v_gene: TRBV7-9; abundance: few; j_gene: TRBJ1-2; d_gene: .; CDR3nt: TGTGCCAGCAGCTTAGTTCTTGATGGCTACACCTTC; CDR3aa: CASSLVLDGYTF
len: 12; v_gene: TRBV6-5; abundance: .; j_gene: TRBJ1-2; d_gene: .; CDR3nt: TGTGCCAGCAGTAGGGGTAACTATGGCTACACCTTC; CDR3aa: CASSRGNYGYTF
len: 12; v_gene: TRBV28; abundance: .; j_gene: TRBJ1-6; d_gene: .; CDR3nt: TGTGCCAGCAGTTCGGGTTATTCACCCCTCCACTTT; CDR3aa: CASSSGYSPLHF
len: 10; v_gene: TRBV29-1; abundance: .; j_gene: TRBJ2-7; d_gene: .; CDR3nt: TGCAGCGTGGACAGTGGAGAGCAGTACTTC; CDR3aa: CSVDSGEQYF
len: 15; v_gene: TRBV7-2; abundance: .; j_gene: TRBJ1-5; d_gene: TRBD1; CDR3nt: TGTGCCAGCAGCCAGGGGACAGGGCAAGGTCAGCCCCAGCATTTT; CDR3aa: CASSQGTGQGQPQHF
len: 13; v_gene: TRBV5-4; abundance: .; j_gene: TRBJ1-1; d_gene: .; CDR3nt: TGTGCCAGCAGCTTGTGGTCGAACACTGAAGCTTTCTTT; CDR3aa: CASSLWSNTEAFF
len: 15; v_gene: TRBV5-4; abundance: .; j_gene: TRBJ1-6; d_gene: TRBD1; CDR3nt: TGTGCCAGCAGCCTTCGACAGGGGAAAAATTCACCCCTCCACTTT; CDR3aa: CASSLRQGKNSPLHF
len: 16; v_gene: TRBV4-2; abundance: .; j_gene: TRBJ2-2; d_gene: TRBD2; CDR3nt: TGTGCCAGCAGCCAAGCGAAGACTAGCCCCGCCGGGGAGCTGTTTTTT; CDR3aa: CASSQAKTSPAGELFF
len: 15; v_gene: TRBV9; abundance: .; j_gene: TRBJ2-5; d_gene: .; CDR3nt: TGTGCCAGCAGCGTAGACGGTTCCCCTCAAGAGACCCAGTACTTC; CDR3aa: CASSVDGSPQETQYF
len: 14; v_gene: TRBV30; abundance: .; j_gene: TRBJ2-5; d_gene: .; CDR3nt: TGTGCCTGGAACAAGGGGTCGTACCAAGAGACCCAGTACTTC; CDR3aa: CAWNKGSYQETQYF
len: 10; v_gene: TRBV20-1; abundance: .; j_gene: TRBJ1-2; d_gene: .; CDR3nt: TGCAGTGCTACGGACAGAGTCTACACCTTC; CDR3aa: CSATDRVYTF
len: 13; v_gene: TRBV14; abundance: .; j_gene: TRBJ2-1; d_gene: .; CDR3nt: TGTGCCAGCAGCCAAAATTACCACAATGAGCAGTTCTTC; CDR3aa: CASSQNYHNEQFF